This is a list of T cell receptor beta chains from one sample in a study of T cell repertoires in cytomegalovirus infection. The antigens these receptors bind are not known. TCRdb processed the reads anew with MiXCR; each CDR3 protein has one entry. The table shows about 58,000 distinct CDR3 sequences, with around a fifth occurring only once. The sequences come from CD8+ T cells from cultured PBMCs, collected from culture after CMV antigen stimulation. The source of these receptors is a human donor in good health (CMV status not recorded). Some clones in this sample may be carry-over from other donors' samples. Each CDR3 is given with its conserved first and last residue.

CDR3 protein: CASSYDRENYGYTF
V gene: TRBV6-2/TRBV6-3
J gene: TRBJ1-2

CDR3 protein: CSARDRGRAAPTDTQYF
V gene: TRBV20-1
J gene: TRBJ2-3

CDR3 protein: CASSLSTRGGRAKNIQYF
V gene: TRBV7-8
J gene: TRBJ2-4

CDR3 protein: CSARDLGSYEQYF
V gene: TRBV20-1
J gene: TRBJ2-7

CDR3 protein: CASSLEHYEQYF
V gene: TRBV5-1
J gene: TRBJ2-7

CDR3 protein: CASTGGRSPLHF
V gene: TRBV7-9
J gene: TRBJ1-6

CDR3 protein: CASRGGEGLGNQPQHF
V gene: TRBV27
J gene: TRBJ1-5

CDR3 protein: CSARDLSEATYEQYF
V gene: TRBV20-1
J gene: TRBJ2-7

CDR3 protein: CASSYEVKNIQYF
V gene: TRBV7-2
J gene: TRBJ2-4

CDR3 protein: CASSFDRGYLYEQYF
V gene: TRBV7-2
J gene: TRBJ2-7

CDR3 protein: CASSSPENTEAFF
V gene: TRBV11-2
J gene: TRBJ1-1

CDR3 protein: CASSESGYGNTIYF
V gene: TRBV2
J gene: TRBJ1-3

CDR3 protein: CASSPPRGGYEPYF
V gene: TRBV11-2
J gene: TRBJ2-7

CDR3 protein: CASRPGQGLSEAFF
V gene: TRBV6-2/TRBV6-3
J gene: TRBJ1-1

CDR3 protein: CASSLNSGQPQHF
V gene: TRBV7-8
J gene: TRBJ1-5

CDR3 protein: CASSLDPLGRLRTQYF
V gene: TRBV11-2
J gene: TRBJ2-5

CDR3 protein: CASSLGRHSHQFF
V gene: TRBV27
J gene: TRBJ2-1

CDR3 protein: CASSRRGTSGGTSTDTQYF
V gene: TRBV4-2
J gene: TRBJ2-3

CDR3 protein: CASSLGRSLDTQYF
V gene: TRBV7-2
J gene: TRBJ2-3

CDR3 protein: CASSSITQGPEVAFF
V gene: TRBV6-5
J gene: TRBJ1-1

CDR3 protein: CASSPLTSTTSYEQYF
V gene: TRBV28
J gene: TRBJ2-7

CDR3 protein: CAVRLERYTDTQYF
V gene: TRBV6-2/TRBV6-3
J gene: TRBJ2-3

CDR3 protein: CASKLTGGGQPQHF
V gene: TRBV6-5
J gene: TRBJ1-5

CDR3 protein: CASSETDTQYF
V gene: TRBV9
J gene: TRBJ2-3

CDR3 protein: CSVDGGDTDTQYF
V gene: TRBV29-1
J gene: TRBJ2-3

CDR3 protein: CSASINQLRPYNEQFF
V gene: TRBV20-1
J gene: TRBJ2-1

CDR3 protein: CASSGTSGSYEQYF
V gene: TRBV2
J gene: TRBJ2-7

CDR3 protein: CASSLTGGKETQYF
V gene: TRBV7-3
J gene: TRBJ2-5

CDR3 protein: CASSSRRAVSGANVLTF
V gene: TRBV7-6
J gene: TRBJ2-6

CDR3 protein: CASSLVWGDTEAFF
V gene: TRBV7-6
J gene: TRBJ1-1

CDR3 protein: CASSVDATGELFF
V gene: TRBV7-6
J gene: TRBJ2-2

CDR3 protein: CASSTGQLEAFF
V gene: TRBV6-6
J gene: TRBJ1-1

CDR3 protein: CASSQEGSNSYGYTF
V gene: TRBV14
J gene: TRBJ1-2

CDR3 protein: CASRTRLAGGEQFF
V gene: TRBV2
J gene: TRBJ2-1

CDR3 protein: CASSYGTGNNQPQHF
V gene: TRBV27
J gene: TRBJ1-5

CDR3 protein: CASSISTVQETQYF
V gene: TRBV19
J gene: TRBJ2-5

CDR3 protein: CASSQKGSILETQYF
V gene: TRBV4-1
J gene: TRBJ2-5